This TCR beta chain was retrieved from a study of T cells in localized non-small cell lung cancer. This clone was seen only a few times. The antigen remains unidentified. General study points: There was higher T cell clonality in uninvolved adjacent lung than in tumor, and it was highest there. There were a median roughly 60 of the top 100 tumor clones appearing in adjacent lung.

CDR3 length: 13 residues. Germline V gene lookup returns CDR1 SQVTM and CDR2 ANQGSEA. Trimming stripped 4 bases from V and 5 bases from J, with 13 bases between. Profiled with immunoSEQ multiplex PCR; TCRdb holds only in-frame clones, not every one. The data show about 70,000 clones, with roughly nine tenths seen just once and 21% held by the top ten. Sequencing was performed on peripheral blood, taken before any cancer treatment. The chain carries TRBV29-1 and TRBJ2-3; the D call may be TRBD1 or TRBD2 (5 bases each). This TCR came from a male donor older than 55 with stage III squamous cell lung carcinoma. The CDR3 DNA sequence: TGCAGCGTTGTAGGTGGGGACCGAGATACGCAGTATTTT. It specifies CSVVGGDRDTQYF.